This T cell receptor beta chain was obtained from a study of blood T cell repertoires in COVID-19. V was shortened by 5 bases and J by 8 bases, with 10 bases between the two germline ends. This CDR3 contains 12 residues. Germline assignment: CDR1 SEHNR and CDR2 FQNEAQ (reference sequence). Using immunoSEQ multiplex PCR, the repertoire was profiled, and TCRdb retains in-frame clones only, with some absent. The sample carries approximately 350,000 clones, over 75% recorded once. The study assigned cohorts using participant-reported clinical history. This TCR came from a man aged 18-30 years who had recovered from COVID-19. The chain combines TRBV7-9 with TRBJ1-3, with no clear D. Sequenced sample: PBMCs or T cells enriched from blood (not recorded which). The CDR3 protein is CASSPNSYTIYF. The CDR3 nucleotides are TGTGCCAGCAGCCCAAACAGTTACACCATATATTTT.